This T cell receptor beta chain was found in a study of T cell responses to AZD1222 COVID-19 vaccine. The CDR3 is made up of 16 amino acids. V lost 1 base, J lost 6 bases, and 19 bases lay in between. Germline V CDR1 and CDR2: PRHDT, FYEKMQ (reference sequence). The assay was immunoSEQ multiplex PCR, and TCRdb's table has in-frame clones only and misses some. The table shows roughly 120,000 clones, with nearly 90% occurring only once. The sequencing used peripheral blood, collected on day 0 of AZD1222 vaccination. The rearrangement joins TRBV13 to TRBJ2-7, with D perhaps TRBD1 (6 bases). This receptor was taken from an adult in good health. The CDR3 here is CASSLAGQGRMSEQYF. The CDR3 DNA sequence: TGTGCCAGCAGCTTAGCTGGGCAGGGGAGAATGAGCGAGCAGTACTTC.